This T cell receptor (beta chain) was sequenced for a study of cytomegalovirus exposure and HLA in healthy donors. Study-level points and caveats: Links to common viral pathogens appeared, in a later analysis, for several of the most significant clusters.

About this clone: Its target is not known.

The CDR3 has 15 residues. Germline V gene lookup returns CDR1 LNHNV and CDR2 YYDKDF (reference sequence). V was clipped by 5 bases and J by 0 bases; unmatched bases: 5. With 60 Vbeta and 13 Jbeta primers, the PCR was carried out. As originally analysed: Later, 75 million to 100 million unique TCR beta chains were counted in an analysis, and some 9.9 million of them were shared. Profiling relied on immunoSEQ multiplex PCR, and the TCRdb table lists in-frame clones only, not all of them. The V and J calls and clone size were taken over from that table, and D and trimming were inferred from the DNA. The data contain approximately 160,000 clones, roughly 77% of them singletons. In nominal health when sampled, donors likely had unrecorded immune exposures nonetheless.

Sequencing input: PBMCs. The J gene is TRBJ1-2, the V gene TRBV15, with 8 bases identical to TRBD1. The clonotype originates from a woman in her 40s in good health and CMV-seropositive. The CDR3 loop is CATSLRTGSNYGYTF. The CDR3 DNA reads TGTGCCACCAGCCTCCGGACAGGGTCTAACTATGGCTACACCTTC. Looking up the rest from reference TRBV15 and TRBJ1-2 gives the full variable domain: DAMVIQNPRYQVTQFGKPVTLSCSQTLNHNVMYWYQQKSSQAPKLLFHYYDKDFNNEADTPDNFQSRRPNTSFCFLDIRSPGLGDTAMYLCATSLRTGSNYGYTFGSGTRLTVV.